The clone carrying this T cell receptor beta chain was recorded a few times. No antigen is known for it. The data belong to a study of response to subunit inactivated influenza vaccine. Overall study results and limits: After each seasonal influenza vaccination, few new T cells are recruited, the authors suggested.

V shed 1 base and J 7 bases; nucleotides not matched to a gene: 8. Per germline, CDR1 MDHEN and CDR2 SYDVKM. The CDR3 runs to 15 residues. TCRdb reprocessed the RT-PCR reads via MiXCR and lists one record per CDR3 protein. The repertoire holds some 190,000 distinct CDR3 sequences, 14% seen once, with about 28% in the top ten. The material was CD8+ T cells sorted from PBMCs, obtained 5 days after vaccination. The chain links TRBV28 to TRBJ2-7, with 9 nucleotides matching TRBD1. This receptor was taken from a man between 50 and 59 years old who received an inactivated influenza vaccine. The CDR3 here is CASSLSNRGRGEQYF. The CDR3 DNA is TGTGCCAGCAGTTTATCGAACAGGGGGCGCGGGGAGCAGTACTTC.